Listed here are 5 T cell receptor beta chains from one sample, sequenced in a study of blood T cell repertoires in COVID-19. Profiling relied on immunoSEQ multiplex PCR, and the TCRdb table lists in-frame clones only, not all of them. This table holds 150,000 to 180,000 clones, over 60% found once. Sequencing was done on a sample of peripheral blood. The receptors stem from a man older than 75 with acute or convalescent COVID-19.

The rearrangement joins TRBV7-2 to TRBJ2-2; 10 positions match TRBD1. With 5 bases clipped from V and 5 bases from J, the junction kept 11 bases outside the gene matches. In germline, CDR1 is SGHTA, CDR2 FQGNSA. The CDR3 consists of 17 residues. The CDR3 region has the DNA TGTGCCAGCAGCAATTTACCGGGACAGGGGCTAACCGGGGAGCTGTTTTTT. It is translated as CASSNLPGQGLTGELFF.

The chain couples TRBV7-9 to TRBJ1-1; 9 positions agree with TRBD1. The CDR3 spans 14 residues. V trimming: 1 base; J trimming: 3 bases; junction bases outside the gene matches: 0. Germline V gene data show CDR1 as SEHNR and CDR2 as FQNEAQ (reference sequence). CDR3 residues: CASSLDRGHTEAFF. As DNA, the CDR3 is TGTGCCAGCAGCTTAGACAGGGGGCACACTGAAGCTTTCTTT. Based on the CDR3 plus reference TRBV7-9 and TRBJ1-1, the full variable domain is DTGVSQNPRHKITKRGQNVTFRCDPISEHNRLYWYRQTLGQGPEFLTYFQNEAQLEKSRLLSDRFSAERPKGSFSTLEIQRTEQGDSAMYLCASSLDRGHTEAFFGQGTRLTVV.

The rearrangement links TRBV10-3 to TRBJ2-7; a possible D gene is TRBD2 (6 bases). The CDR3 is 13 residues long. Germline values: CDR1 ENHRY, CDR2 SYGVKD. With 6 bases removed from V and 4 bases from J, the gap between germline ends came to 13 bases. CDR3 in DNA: TGTGCCATCAGGGGAGCACGGGAGTACGAGCAGTACTTC. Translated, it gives CAIRGAREYEQYF.

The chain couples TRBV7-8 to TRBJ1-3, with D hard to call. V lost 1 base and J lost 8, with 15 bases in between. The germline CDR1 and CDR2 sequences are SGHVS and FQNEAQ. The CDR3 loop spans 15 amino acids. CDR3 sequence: CASSLVGAGGDTIYF. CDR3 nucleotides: TGTGCCAGCAGCTTAGTAGGTGCAGGCGGGGACACCATATATTTT.

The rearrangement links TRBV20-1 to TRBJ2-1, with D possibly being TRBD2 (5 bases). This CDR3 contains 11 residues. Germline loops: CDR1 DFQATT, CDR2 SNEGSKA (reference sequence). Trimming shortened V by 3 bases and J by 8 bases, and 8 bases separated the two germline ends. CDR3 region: CSASLRDEQFF. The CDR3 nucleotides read TGCAGTGCTAGTTTGAGGGATGAGCAGTTCTTC.